The TCR beta chain under discussion was sequenced for a study of CD8+CD57+ T cells in acquired aplastic anemia. Overall study: The mean DNA yield obtained from sorted CD4+ and CD8+ cells came to around 3 ug. General study findings and limits: A significant difference in CD8+ Simpson's diversity between patients and controls was not found. Patients and controls shared just under 30 CD8+ CDR3 sequences.

V lost 10 bases and J 5 bases, leaving 14 bases between the germline ends. The CDR3 totals 12 residues. Germline V lookup: CDR1 MNHNS, CDR2 SASEGT. TCR beta VDJ and CDR3 were profiled, and genomic DNA was the template. TCRdb independently ran MiXCR on the reads; one entry per CDR3 protein. Counted here are more than 150,000 distinct CDR3 sequences, approximately 45% occurring once; the ten biggest clones make up 2.5% to 3.5%. The sample holds many counts of this clonotype. Its antigen is still unknown. The chain couples TRBV6-1 to TRBJ2-5; perhaps TRBD2 as D (6 bases). What was sequenced was sorted CD4+, CD8+, or CD8+CD57+ T cells (not recorded which) from PBMCs. The sequence was collected from a human donor in good health. CDR3 coding DNA: TGTGCCACCCAGACTAGTTTGGAGACCCAGTACTTC. Translated, it gives CATQTSLETQYF.